This TCR beta chain was obtained from a study of CXCR3-negative and CXCR3-positive naive CD8 T cells. Study-wide results and caveats: Naive cells that were CXCR3-positive had more hydrophobic TRB CDR3s (compared with CXCR3-negative naive cells).

The germline CDR1 and CDR2 sequences are DFQATT and SNEGSKA (reference sequence). The CDR3 has 15 residues. Each TRB cDNA library was prepared by 5' RACE (with UMI labels). No DNA is given; TCRdb re-called the 5' RACE reads and lists each CDR3 protein once. Its table records fewer than 65,000 distinct CDR3 sequences. On this clonotype: Its antigen is not known.

The genes are TRBV20-1 and TRBJ2-7; TCRdb's D gene call, TRBD1, goes unchecked for lack of DNA. This TCR was recovered from a human donor in good health. Some clones in this sample may be carry-over from other donors' samples. Material: naive CXCR3+ CD8+ T cells from blood. Subset specified: CD45RO-CCR7+CD27+CD95- naive CD8+ T cells expressing CXCR3 (TNR3+). The CDR3 loop is CSARDRDRAAYEQYF.